Below, 21 T cell receptor beta chains from the same sample are listed, as sequenced in a study of blood T cell repertoires in COVID-19. TCRdb keeps only in-frame clones here, not all; method: immunoSEQ multiplex PCR. The sample has about 20,000 clones, approximately 79% seen once. The specimen sequenced was peripheral blood. The receptors were gathered from a man at least 80 years old with acute or convalescent COVID-19.

The V gene is TRBV5-1, the J gene TRBJ1-2, with D perhaps matching TRBD1 (5 bases). Germline CDR1 reads SGHRS; CDR2 reads YFSETQ. This CDR3 contains 15 residues. Trimming removed 3 bases from V and 0 bases from J, with 12 bases in between. The CDR3 spells CASSWGGGANYGYTF. The CDR3 DNA sequence: TGCGCCAGCAGCTGGGGCGGGGGAGCTAACTATGGCTACACCTTC.

This chain joins TRBV15 and TRBJ2-2; TRBD2 matches 8 bases. The CDR3 runs to 17 residues. The J segment lost 3 bases and the V segment lost 2 bases, leaving 8 bases of the junction unmatched. Germline V gene data show CDR1 as LNHNV and CDR2 as YYDKDF (reference sequence). In DNA form, the CDR3 reads TGTGCCACCAGCAGATCCCGGACTAGCCGGGACACCGGGGAGCTGTTTTTT. It translates to CATSRSRTSRDTGELFF. Full variable domain (remainder filled in from reference TRBV15 and TRBJ2-2): DAMVIQNPRYQVTQFGKPVTLSCSQTLNHNVMYWYQQKSSQAPKLLFHYYDKDFNNEADTPDNFQSRRPNTSFCFLDIRSPGLGDTAMYLCATSRSRTSRDTGELFFGEGSRLTVL.

This chain uses TRBV4-2 with TRBJ2-4, with a possible D match to TRBD2 (6 bases). CDR1 is LGHNA, CDR2 YNFKEQ, per germline. Trimming left V 4 bases short and J 3 bases short, with 16 bases between. The CDR3 spans 16 residues. CDR3 in amino acids: CASSPQVGGVKNIQYF. The CDR3 coding sequence is TGTGCCAGCAGCCCTCAGGTGGGCGGGGTCAAAAACATTCAGTACTTC.

The chain employs TRBV5-1 and TRBJ2-1; a possible D gene is TRBD1 (5 bases). V dropped 5 bases and J dropped 5 bases, with 11 bases sitting between them. Germline V gives CDR1 SGHRS, CDR2 YFSETQ. The CDR3 consists of 13 residues. CDR3 in amino acids: CASRNDRHNEQFF. In DNA form, the CDR3 reads TGCGCCAGCAGAAACGACAGACACAATGAGCAGTTCTTC.

V and J are TRBV18 and TRBJ1-6; 7 positions agree with TRBD1. The CDR3 is 15 residues long. Germline CDR1 KGHSH, CDR2 LQKENI. The J segment lost 10 bases and the V segment lost 1 base, leaving 7 bases of the junction unmatched. CDR3 bases: TGTGCCAGCTCACCACGGGACAGTGGGATCTCACCCCTCCACTTT. Its protein is CASSPRDSGISPLHF. Drawing the rest from reference TRBV18 and TRBJ1-6, the complete variable domain is NAGVMQNPRHLVRRRGQEARLRCSPMKGHSHVYWYRQLPEEGLKFMVYLQKENIIDESGMPKERFSAEFPKEGPSILRIQQVVRGDSAAYFCASSPRDSGISPLHFGNGTRLTVT.

This clone was detected a few times. The gene calls are TRBV9 and TRBJ1-6; D is perhaps TRBD1 (6 bases). From germline, CDR1 is SGDLS and CDR2 YYNGEE. V lost 0 bases, J lost 10 bases, and 14 bases lay in between. This CDR3 is built from 15 residues. The CDR3 DNA sequence: TGTGCCAGCAGCGTAGACGGGCAGGGGCGATCACCCCTCCACTTT. Amino acids: CASSVDGQGRSPLHF.

V gene TRBV6-1 combines with J gene TRBJ2-3; D is possibly TRBD1 (7 bases). The CDR3 is made up of 16 amino acids. Germline V CDR1 and CDR2: MNHNS, SASEGT. Trimming removed 1 base at V and 2 bases at J, with 13 bases between. The chain's CDR3 is CASSEEGGGYTDTQYF. The CDR3 nucleotides are TGTGCCAGCAGTGAAGAAGGAGGGGGCTACACAGATACGCAGTATTTT.

The chain links TRBV12-3 or TRBV12-4 to TRBJ1-5, with TRBD1 matching over 7 bases. This CDR3 has 13 residues. V gave up 5 bases and J gave up 5 bases; unmatched junction bases: 3. DNA of the CDR3: TGTGCCAGCAGTCGACAGGGTCATCAGCCCCAGCATTTT. This sequence encodes CASSRQGHQPQHF.

J is TRBJ2-3 and V is TRBV2; tentative D call: TRBD1 (6 bases). CDR3 length: 15 amino acids. CDR1 SNHLY and CDR2 FYNNEI come from the germline V gene. V lost 2 bases and J 0 bases, leaving 9 bases between the germline ends. The CDR3 here is CASSELGQSTDTQYF. CDR3 nucleotide sequence: TGTGCCAGCAGTGAACTAGGACAGAGCACAGATACGCAGTATTTT.

The chain carries TRBV15 and TRBJ1-4; 7 bases align to TRBD1. The CDR3 totals 15 residues. V trimming: 1 base; J trimming: 5 bases; junction bases outside the gene matches: 4. Germline values: CDR1 LNHNV, CDR2 YYDKDF (reference sequence). CDR3 coding DNA: TGTGCCACCAGCAGAGTGGGGACAGTCAATGAAAAACTGTTTTTT. Protein product: CATSRVGTVNEKLFF. Full variable domain (remainder filled in from reference TRBV15 and TRBJ1-4): DAMVIQNPRYQVTQFGKPVTLSCSQTLNHNVMYWYQQKSSQAPKLLFHYYDKDFNNEADTPDNFQSRRPNTSFCFLDIRSPGLGDTAMYLCATSRVGTVNEKLFFGSGTQLSVL.

V and J are TRBV27 and TRBJ2-1, with 8 bases identical to TRBD1. There are 15 residues in the CDR3. Germline V CDR1 and CDR2: MNHEY, SMNVEV (reference sequence). The V gene end was trimmed by 4 bases and the J gene end by 2 bases; junction bases not matched to a gene: 4. CDR3 in amino acids: CASSYRTGTYNEQFF. The CDR3 nucleotides are TGTGCCAGCAGTTACCGGACAGGGACCTACAATGAGCAGTTCTTC.

The chain employs TRBV27 and TRBJ2-1; TRBD2 matches 9 bases. Germline V gene sequence: CDR1 MNHEY, CDR2 SMNVEV (reference sequence). The CDR3 covers 16 residues. V was clipped by 1 base and J by 5 bases; unmatched bases: 6. Here the CDR3 DNA reads TGTGCCAGCAGTTTATGGGGCGGGAGGGCGGACAATGAGCAGTTCTTC. It specifies CASSLWGGRADNEQFF.

The chain carries TRBV5-6 and TRBJ1-2; TRBD1 matches at 9 bases. The junction had 9 bases not matched to a gene; V was cut back by 6 bases and J by 6 bases. Germline lookup yields CDR1 SGHDT and CDR2 YYEEEE. The CDR3 sequence is 14 residues long. CDR3 region: CASTPRRTGDGYTF. CDR3 nucleotide sequence: TGTGCCAGCACCCCTCGCAGGACAGGGGATGGCTACACCTTC.

The J gene is TRBJ2-3, the V gene TRBV27; 7 bases agree with TRBD2. From germline, CDR1 is MNHEY and CDR2 SMNVEV (reference sequence). The CDR3 is 16 amino acids. J gave up 3 bases and V 8 bases, and 14 bases lay outside the gene matches. Here the CDR3 DNA reads TGTGCCAGCGGCCCCTTTTGGGCGGGAGCTACAGATACGCAGTATTTT. Translated, it gives CASGPFWAGATDTQYF.

The V and J genes are TRBV30 and TRBJ2-3; 12 nucleotides align to TRBD2. Trimming at V came to 4 bases and at J to 10 bases, leaving 15 bases not matched to a gene. CDR3 length: 16 amino acids. Germline V gene lookup returns CDR1 GTSNPN and CDR2 SVGIG (reference sequence). CDR3 sequence (DNA): TGTGCCTGGAATCTCGACCGGACTAGCGGGATAGGGGCGCAGTATTTT. This codes for CAWNLDRTSGIGAQYF.

The rearrangement joins TRBV11-2 to TRBJ2-7, with D uncertain. In germline, CDR1 is SGHAT, CDR2 FQNNGV. The CDR3 is made up of 12 amino acids. Trimming pared 0 bases from V and 3 bases from J, leaving 3 bases between. The CDR3 is CASSLDSYEQYV. The CDR3 DNA sequence: TGTGCCAGCAGCTTAGACAGCTACGAGCAGTACGTC.

This chain links TRBV28 with TRBJ1-5; D perhaps matches TRBD1 (6 bases). Germline CDR1 reads MDHEN; CDR2 reads SYDVKM. The CDR3 is 14 residues long. Deletions cut 4 bases from V and 2 bases from J, with 9 bases between. The CDR3 DNA reads TGTGCCAGCAGTTATGCAGGGGGCAATCAGCCCCAGCATTTT. Residues: CASSYAGGNQPQHF. Together with reference TRBV28 and TRBJ1-5, the CDR3 gives the full variable domain: DVKVTQSSRYLVKRTGEKVFLECVQDMDHENMFWYRQDPGLGLRLIYFSYDVKMKEKGDIPEGYSVSREKKERFSLILESASTNQTSMYLCASSYAGGNQPQHFGDGTRLSIL.

The chain has TRBV7-9 and TRBJ2-1, with D possibly matching TRBD2 (6 bases). There are 13 residues in the CDR3. Trimming took 5 bases from V and 8 from J, leaving 13 bases between them. Germline lookup yields CDR1 SEHNR and CDR2 FQNEAQ (reference sequence). The CDR3 coding sequence is TGTGCCAGCAGCCTTAGCCCGGGAGATGAGCAGTTCTTC. Residues: CASSLSPGDEQFF.

The V and J genes are TRBV6-1 and TRBJ2-7, with 7 bases matching TRBD2. The V gene's germline CDR1 is MNHNS and CDR2 SASEGT. The V segment lost 2 bases and the J segment 6 bases; nucleotides outside the gene matches: 7. The CDR3 has 14 residues. CDR3 nucleotide sequence: TGTGCCAGCAGTGAATGGGGAGGGGCGGTCGAGCAGTACGTC. This codes for CASSEWGGAVEQYV.

V gene TRBV2 combines with J gene TRBJ2-7; D is possibly TRBD2 (5 bases). This CDR3 is 12 amino acids long. V lost 7 bases and J 4 bases, leaving 11 bases between the germline ends. Germline V CDR1 and CDR2: SNHLY, FYNNEI. This chain's CDR3 is CASNVGGYEQYF. As DNA, the CDR3 is TGTGCCAGCAACGTAGGAGGTTACGAGCAGTACTTC.

V is TRBV7-9 and J is TRBJ2-1; D perhaps matches TRBD2 (6 bases). Germline values: CDR1 SEHNR, CDR2 FQNEAQ (reference sequence). The CDR3 sequence is 15 residues long. Deletions cut 5 bases from V and 6 bases from J, with 17 bases between. The CDR3 DNA reads TGTGCCAGCAGCCCAAAGACTAGGATCGGCAATGAGCAGTTCTTC. Translated: CASSPKTRIGNEQFF.